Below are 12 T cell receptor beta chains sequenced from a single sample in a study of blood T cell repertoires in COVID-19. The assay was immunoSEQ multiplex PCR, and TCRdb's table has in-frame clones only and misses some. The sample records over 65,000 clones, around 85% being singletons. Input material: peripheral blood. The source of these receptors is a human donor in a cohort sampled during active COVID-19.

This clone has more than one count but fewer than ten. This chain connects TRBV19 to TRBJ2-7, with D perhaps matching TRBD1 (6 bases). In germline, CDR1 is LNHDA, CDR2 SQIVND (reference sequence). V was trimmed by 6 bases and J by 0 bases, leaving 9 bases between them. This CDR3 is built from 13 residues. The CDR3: CASSMGASYEQYF. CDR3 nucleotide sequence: TGTGCCAGTAGCATGGGGGCCTCCTACGAGCAGTACTTC.

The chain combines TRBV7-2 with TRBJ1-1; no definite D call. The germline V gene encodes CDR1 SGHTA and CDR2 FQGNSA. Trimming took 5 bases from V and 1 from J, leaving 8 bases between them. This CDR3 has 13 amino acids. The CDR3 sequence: CASSRKPNTEAFF. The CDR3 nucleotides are TGTGCCAGCAGCCGTAAGCCGAACACTGAAGCTTTCTTT. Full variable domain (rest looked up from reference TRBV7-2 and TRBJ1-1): GAGVSQSPSNKVTEKGKDVELRCDPISGHTALYWYRQSLGQGLEFLIYFQGNSAPDKSGLPSDRFSAERTGGSVSTLTIQRTQQEDSAVYLCASSRKPNTEAFFGQGTRLTVV.

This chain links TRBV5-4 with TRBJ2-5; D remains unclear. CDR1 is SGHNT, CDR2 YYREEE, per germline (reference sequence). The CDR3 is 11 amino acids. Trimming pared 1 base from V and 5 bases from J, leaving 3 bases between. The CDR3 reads CASSLLETQYF. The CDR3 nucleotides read TGTGCCAGCAGCTTGCTGGAGACCCAGTACTTC.

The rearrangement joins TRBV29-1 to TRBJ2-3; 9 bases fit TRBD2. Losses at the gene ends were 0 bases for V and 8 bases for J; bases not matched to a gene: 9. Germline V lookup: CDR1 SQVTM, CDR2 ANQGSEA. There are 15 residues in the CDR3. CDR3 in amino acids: CSVEDLAGTSGTQYF. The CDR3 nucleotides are TGCAGCGTTGAAGATCTAGCGGGGACCTCAGGTACGCAGTATTTT.

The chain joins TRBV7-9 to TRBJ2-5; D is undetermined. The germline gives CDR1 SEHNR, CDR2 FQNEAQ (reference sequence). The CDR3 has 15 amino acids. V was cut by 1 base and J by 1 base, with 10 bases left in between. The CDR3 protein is CASSLGRFLQETQYF. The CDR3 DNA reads TGTGCCAGCAGCTTAGGCCGGTTTCTCCAAGAGACCCAGTACTTC.

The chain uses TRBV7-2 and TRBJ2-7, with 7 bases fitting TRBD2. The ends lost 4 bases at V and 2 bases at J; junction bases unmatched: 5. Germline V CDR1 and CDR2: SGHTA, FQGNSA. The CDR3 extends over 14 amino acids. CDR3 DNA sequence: TGTGCCAGCAGCTGGGGGGGGGATCCCTACGAGCAGTACTTC. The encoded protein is CASSWGGDPYEQYF. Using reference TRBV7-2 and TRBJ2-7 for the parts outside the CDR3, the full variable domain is GAGVSQSPSNKVTEKGKDVELRCDPISGHTALYWYRQSLGQGLEFLIYFQGNSAPDKSGLPSDRFSAERTGGSVSTLTIQRTQQEDSAVYLCASSWGGDPYEQYFGPGTRLTVT.

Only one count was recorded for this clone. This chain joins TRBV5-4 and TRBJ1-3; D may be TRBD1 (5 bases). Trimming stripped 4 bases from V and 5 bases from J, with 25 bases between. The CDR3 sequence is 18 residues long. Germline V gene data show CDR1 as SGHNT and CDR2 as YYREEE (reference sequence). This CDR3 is CASSAGGDRGRGRNTIYF. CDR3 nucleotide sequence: TGTGCCAGCAGCGCGGGGGGGGATCGGGGCCGCGGGAGAAACACCATATATTTT.

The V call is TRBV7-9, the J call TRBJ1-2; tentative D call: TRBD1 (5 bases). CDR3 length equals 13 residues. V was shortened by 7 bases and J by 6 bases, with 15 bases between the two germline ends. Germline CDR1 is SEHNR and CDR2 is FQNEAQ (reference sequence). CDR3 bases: TGTGCCAGCACCCCCCAGGGATGGGATGGCTACACCTTC. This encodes CASTPQGWDGYTF. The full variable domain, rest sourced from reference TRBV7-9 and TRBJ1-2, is DTGVSQNPRHKITKRGQNVTFRCDPISEHNRLYWYRQTLGQGPEFLTYFQNEAQLEKSRLLSDRFSAERPKGSFSTLEIQRTEQGDSAMYLCASTPQGWDGYTFGSGTRLTVV.

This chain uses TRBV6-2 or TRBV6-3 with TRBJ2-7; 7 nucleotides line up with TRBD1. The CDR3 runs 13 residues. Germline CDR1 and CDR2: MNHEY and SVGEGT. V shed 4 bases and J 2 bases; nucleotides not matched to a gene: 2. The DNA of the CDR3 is TGTGCCAGCAGTTGGACAGGAACCTACGAGCAGTACTTC. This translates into CASSWTGTYEQYF.

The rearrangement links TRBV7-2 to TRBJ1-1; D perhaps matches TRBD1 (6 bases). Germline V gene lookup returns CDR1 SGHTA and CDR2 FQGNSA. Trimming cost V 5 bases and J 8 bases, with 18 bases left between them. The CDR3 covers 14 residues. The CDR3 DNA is TGTGCCAGCAGCCCCAGTGACAGGACTGGCGAAGCTTTCTTT. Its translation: CASSPSDRTGEAFF.

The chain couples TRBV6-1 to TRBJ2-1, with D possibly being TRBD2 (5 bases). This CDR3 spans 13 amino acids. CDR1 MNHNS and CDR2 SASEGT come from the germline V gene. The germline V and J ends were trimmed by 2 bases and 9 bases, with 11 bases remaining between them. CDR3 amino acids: CASSEWRSGEQFF. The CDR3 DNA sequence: TGTGCCAGCAGTGAATGGCGAAGCGGTGAGCAGTTCTTC.

The CDR3 spells CASSLGGQGYEQYF. CDR3 nucleotide sequence: TGCGCCAGCAGCTTGGGGGGACAGGGTTACGAGCAGTACTTC. This sequence joins TRBV5-1 and TRBJ2-7; 9 bases are a match to TRBD1. Unmatched junction bases numbered 2, after V lost 0 bases and J lost 4 bases. Germline CDR1 and CDR2: SGHRS and YFSETQ. The CDR3 totals 14 residues.